This TCR beta chain was recorded in a study of T cell responses to AZD1222 COVID-19 vaccine. Whether given at about 4 or about 12 weeks, second doses were pooled. Germline V CDR1 and CDR2: KGHSY, FQNENV. V lost 3 bases and J 7 bases, leaving 9 bases between the germline ends. The CDR3 runs to 12 residues. The study, taken as a whole, reports: Possibly, clonal diversity was underestimated; donors were largely white British and included more females. Dominant CD4 TCR responses targeted spike regions 160-218 and 743-854. Among spike-specific TCRs, nearly half reportedly target unmutated variant regions.

Measured with immunoSEQ multiplex PCR; TCRdb has only the in-frame clones, and not every one. The top ten clones hold about 3% of a sample with some 79,000 clones, approximately 85% of them seen once. For this clone: As yet, its antigen is unknown.

The source was peripheral blood, collected 28 days after the second AZD1222 dose. The V call is TRBV16, the J call TRBJ1-1; D perhaps matches TRBD1 (6 bases). The TCR comes from an adult who received the AZD1222 COVID-19 vaccine. CDR3: CASSQPGVEAFF. In DNA, the CDR3 is TGTGCCAGCAGCCAGCCAGGGGTTGAAGCTTTCTTT. The full variable domain, with the rest looked up from reference TRBV16 and TRBJ1-1, is GEEVAQTPKHLVRGEGQKAKLYCAPIKGHSYVFWYQQVLKNEFKFLISFQNENVFDETGMPKERFSAKCLPNSPCSLEIQATKLEDSAVYFCASSQPGVEAFFGQGTRLTVV.